This T cell receptor (beta chain) was recorded in a study of T-cell reconstitution after alpha-beta-depleted transplantation in children. There are 17 residues in the CDR3. The V and J ends lost 6 bases and 0 bases respectively, with 15 bases between them. Germline V gene sequence: CDR1 MNHEY, CDR2 SVGEGT. This clonotype came up many times. Preparation of the TCRbeta library used unique molecular identifiers. TCRdb re-analysed the PCR reads in MiXCR, keeping a single row per CDR3 protein. This repertoire shows 200,000 to 250,000 distinct CDR3 sequences, over 9.5% found once; its top ten account for 5% to 5.5%.

The sequenced sample was PBMCs from the stem cell graft donor, obtained from the stem cell graft. The receptor comes from a human donor who donated a stem cell graft to a child with SCID. The J gene is TRBJ1-6, the V gene TRBV6-2 or TRBV6-3; D is unclear. Here the CDR3 DNA reads TGTGCCAGCAGCCACCTCGCGGCCGTCTCCTATAATTCACCCCTCCACTTT. Amino acids: CASSHLAAVSYNSPLHF.